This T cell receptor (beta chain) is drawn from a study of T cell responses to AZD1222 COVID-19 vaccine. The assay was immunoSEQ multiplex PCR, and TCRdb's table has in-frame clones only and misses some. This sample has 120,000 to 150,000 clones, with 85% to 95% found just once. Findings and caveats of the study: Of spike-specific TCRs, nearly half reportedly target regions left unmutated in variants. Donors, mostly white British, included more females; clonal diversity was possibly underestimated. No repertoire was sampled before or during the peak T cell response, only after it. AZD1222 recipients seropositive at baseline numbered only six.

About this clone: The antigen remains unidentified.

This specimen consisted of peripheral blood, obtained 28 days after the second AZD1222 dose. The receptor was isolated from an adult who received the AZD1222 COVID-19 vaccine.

DNA for the CDR3: TGTGCCAGCAGTGAAGCTGGAGCAGATGTAGCTTTCTTT. Translation: CASSEAGADVAFF. The chain employs TRBV6-1 and TRBJ1-1; D unclear. The V end lost 0 bases, the J end lost 10 bases, and 12 bases lay between the germline ends. The CDR3 consists of 13 residues. Germline CDR1 and CDR2: MNHNS and SASEGT.